These 15 T cell receptor beta chains came from one sample sequenced in a study. TCRdb recomputed calls from the RT-PCR reads with MiXCR, one row per CDR3 protein. The profile shows fewer than 800,000 distinct CDR3 sequences, around 14% of them singletons. The material sequenced was memory CD4+ T cells from blood. Receptor source: a female donor in good health, serving as a healthy control.

The chain has TRBV12-3 or TRBV12-4 and TRBJ2-1; 8 nucleotides align to TRBD2. The CDR3 contains 19 residues. Unmatched junction bases numbered 25, after V lost 5 bases and J lost 10 bases. CDR3: CASSTDPPTPGLGSSEQFF. The CDR3 nucleotides read TGTGCCAGCAGTACCGACCCCCCTACACCGGGACTAGGGTCCTCAGAGCAGTTCTTC.

This clonotype has more than one count but fewer than ten. This chain links TRBV12-3 or TRBV12-4 with TRBJ1-1, with D tentatively TRBD1 (6 bases). This CDR3 has 15 residues. The ends were cut back, 3 bases at V and 6 bases at J, with 17 bases in the middle. The CDR3 DNA is TGTGCCAGCAGTTTTCAACAGGGTCTTTGGGCTGAAGCTTTCTTT. Protein sequence: CASSFQQGLWAEAFF.

This clonotype came up a few times. The chain uses TRBV27 and TRBJ2-3, with 9 bases identical to TRBD1. This CDR3 has 16 residues. Germline trimming cut 3 bases from V and 4 bases from J; bases unmatched to any gene: 8. CDR1 and CDR2 from the germline V gene are MNHEY and SMNVEV (reference sequence). CDR3 nucleotide sequence: TGTGCCAGCAGTTTCTACGGACAGGGGATGTCAGATACGCAGTATTTT. Its translation: CASSFYGQGMSDTQYF.

This clonotype was recorded a few times. The chain joins TRBV6-6 to TRBJ1-1; no reliable D call. CDR3 length: 13 amino acids. Germline CDR1 reads MNHNY; CDR2 reads SVGAGI (reference sequence). The germline V and J ends were trimmed by 7 bases and 1 base, with 10 bases remaining between them. The CDR3, as DNA: TGTGCCAGCATTGCTCGGGAGAACACTGAAGCTTTCTTT. Its translation: CASIARENTEAFF.

This clonotype occurred a few times. This rearrangement joins TRBV27 to TRBJ2-7, with 7 nucleotides matching TRBD1. CDR3 size: 15 residues. Germline assignment: CDR1 MNHEY and CDR2 SMNVEV (reference sequence). Trimming cost V 4 bases and J 1 base; bases outside gene matches: 7. CDR3: CASSSWDRISYEQYF. DNA for the CDR3: TGTGCCAGCAGTTCTTGGGACAGAATTTCCTACGAGCAGTACTTC.

This clonotype appeared many times. The CDR3 coding sequence is TGTGCCAGCAGTGAAGGTTATAGTGGGAGGGGGCGCGGGACTGAAGCTTTCTTT. It specifies CASSEGYSGRGRGTEAFF. The chain uses TRBV6-1 and TRBJ1-1; 7 nucleotides align to TRBD1. The germline gives CDR1 MNHNS, CDR2 SASEGT. Germline trimming cut 1 base from V and 5 bases from J; bases unmatched to any gene: 16. The CDR3 has 18 amino acids.

The rearrangement links TRBV5-1 to TRBJ2-1; D not certain. The germline CDR1 and CDR2 sequences are SGHRS and YFSETQ. Trimming stripped 2 bases from V and 0 bases from J, with 18 bases between. The CDR3 length is 18 residues. The CDR3, as DNA: TGCGCCAGCAGCTTAGGGCGAACACAGCTTAGCTCCTACAATGAGCAGTTCTTC. This gives the protein CASSLGRTQLSSYNEQFF.

Only a few counts were recorded for this clonotype. The chain links TRBV5-1 to TRBJ2-1, with D perhaps matching TRBD2 (5 bases). This CDR3 is 15 amino acids long. Germline CDR1 reads SGHRS; CDR2 reads YFSETQ. With 4 bases removed from V and 4 bases from J, the gap between germline ends came to 15 bases. Written as DNA, the CDR3 is TGCGCCAGCAGCCCTAACGCGGTAGCGTACAATGAGCAGTTCTTC. It codes for CASSPNAVAYNEQFF.

This clonotype was seen only a few times. The CDR3 DNA follows: TGCAGTGCTAGAAGGACTAGCGGGACCTACGAGCAGTACTTC. Its protein product is CSARRTSGTYEQYF. The chain employs TRBV20-1 and TRBJ2-7; TRBD2 matches at 12 bases. The CDR3 loop spans 14 amino acids. From germline, CDR1 is DFQATT and CDR2 SNEGSKA (reference sequence). V shed 2 bases and J 2 bases; nucleotides not matched to a gene: 1.

The V gene is TRBV11-2, the J gene TRBJ1-2; a possible D gene is TRBD1 (5 bases). The CDR3 sequence is 14 residues long. From germline, CDR1 is SGHAT and CDR2 FQNNGV. V lost 5 bases to trimming and J lost 0 bases, with 10 bases between them. CDR3 loop: CASSRGKANYGYTF. The DNA for the CDR3 is TGTGCCAGCAGCCGGGGGAAAGCTAACTATGGCTACACCTTC. Combining the CDR3 with reference TRBV11-2 and TRBJ1-2 gives the whole variable domain EAGVAQSPRYKIIEKRQSVAFWCNPISGHATLYWYQQILGQGPKLLIQFQNNGVVDDSQLPKDRFSAERLKGVDSTLKIQPAKLEDSAVYLCASSRGKANYGYTFGSGTRLTVV.

In its sample, this clonotype was seen many times. CDR3 DNA: TGCGCCAGCAGCTTTGGAGGGATCACCGGGGAGCTGTTTTTT. This translates into CASSFGGITGELFF. The chain joins TRBV5-1 to TRBJ2-2; TRBD2 is a possible D gene (6 bases). The CDR3 runs to 14 residues. The V end lost 2 bases, the J end lost 4 bases, and 9 bases lay between the germline ends. Germline V CDR1 and CDR2: SGHRS, YFSETQ.

The rearrangement joins TRBV27 to TRBJ2-2; no definite D call. Between the trimmed V and J ends, which lost 2 bases and 6 bases, there was a span of 7 bases. The CDR3 totals 13 residues. The germline gives CDR1 MNHEY, CDR2 SMNVEV (reference sequence). CDR3 sequence reads: CASSLKESGELFF. The CDR3 DNA reads TGTGCCAGCAGTTTAAAGGAATCCGGGGAGCTGTTTTTT.

This clonotype showed up just a few times. The chain uses TRBV12-3 or TRBV12-4 and TRBJ2-1, with TRBD1 as a possible D gene (5 bases). This CDR3 is built from 13 residues. The V and J ends lost 4 bases and 5 bases respectively, with 9 bases between them. The CDR3 DNA reads TGTGCCAGCAGTTCAGGGTGGGACAATGAGCAGTTCTTC. The encoded protein is CASSSGWDNEQFF.

This clonotype was counted once. The chain carries TRBV7-3 and TRBJ1-2; D uncertain. Trimming took off 1 base at V and 4 bases at J, with 7 bases between the two ends. The CDR3 totals 13 residues. Germline V lookup: CDR1 SGHTA, CDR2 FQGTGA. CDR3 in amino acids: CASSLNPGYGYTF. The CDR3 DNA sequence: TGTGCCAGCAGCTTAAACCCAGGCTATGGCTACACCTTC.

This clonotype came up a few times. V is TRBV27 and J is TRBJ1-1; TRBD1 matches 10 bases. CDR1 and CDR2 (germline): MNHEY, SMNVEV (reference sequence). The ends lost 10 bases at V and 1 base at J; junction bases unmatched: 3. This CDR3 is 13 amino acids long. CDR3 amino acids: CAIRDRGNTEAFF. The CDR3, as DNA: TGTGCCATCCGGGACAGGGGGAACACTGAAGCTTTCTTT.